This T cell receptor (beta chain) is from a study of blood T cell repertoires in COVID-19. Assay used: immunoSEQ multiplex PCR; TCRdb lists only in-frame clones, some missing. The table shows tens of thousands of clones, with about nine tenths occurring only once. The TCR sequence derives from a human donor in a cohort sampled during active COVID-19. Sequencing input: peripheral blood.

The CDR3 spells CASSFSTSGSFYEQYF. The CDR3 DNA sequence: TGTGCCAGCAGCTTCTCCACTAGCGGGAGTTTCTACGAGCAGTACTTC. The rearrangement links TRBV9 to TRBJ2-7; 11 nucleotides agree with TRBD2. The CDR3 is 16 residues long. The germline gives CDR1 SGDLS, CDR2 YYNGEE. J gave up 3 bases and V 4 bases, and 9 bases lay outside the gene matches.